This T cell receptor (beta chain) appears in the sequencing data of a study of human T cells and chemical hapten exposure. The CDR3 is made up of 14 amino acids. Germline CDR1 SEHNR, CDR2 FQNEAQ (reference sequence). V lost 5 bases and J 2 bases, leaving 10 bases between the germline ends. During construction of the library, unique molecular identifiers were attached to individual cDNA molecules for quantitative, reproducible TCR counting. TCRdb fed the RACE reads into MiXCR, producing one record per CDR3 protein. The sample lists some 110,000 distinct CDR3 sequences, about 34% occurring once. Time point meaning: patch test 3, about 24 weeks after DPC sensitization. Documented treatment: therapeutic diphenylcyclopropenone sensitization with weekly scalp DPC. Donors, patients with alopecia ranging from 18 to 70 years old and judged suitable for DPC, provided samples.

V usage is TRBV7-9 and J usage is TRBJ1-3; TRBD1 might be the D (5 bases). This sample comprised whole blood, obtained in connection with sensitization to the hapten diphenylcyclopropenone (DPC). This clonotype originated in a man between 40 and 49 years old with alopecia areata. Some clones in this sample may be carry-over from other donors' samples. The CDR3 sequence is CASSLGTAGNTIYF. The CDR3 bases are TGTGCCAGCAGCCTGGGGACGGCTGGAAACACCATATATTTT.